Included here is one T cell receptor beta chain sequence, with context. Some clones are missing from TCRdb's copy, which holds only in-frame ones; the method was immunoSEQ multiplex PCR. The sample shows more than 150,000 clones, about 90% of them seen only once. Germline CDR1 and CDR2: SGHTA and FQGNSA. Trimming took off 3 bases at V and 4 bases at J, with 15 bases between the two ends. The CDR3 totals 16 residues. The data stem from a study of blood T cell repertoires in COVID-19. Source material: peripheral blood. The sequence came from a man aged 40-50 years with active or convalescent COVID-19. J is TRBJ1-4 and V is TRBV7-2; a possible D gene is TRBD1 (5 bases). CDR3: CASSLGLGTINEKLFF. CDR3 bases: TGTGCCAGCAGCTTGGGGTTGGGGACTATTAATGAAAAACTGTTTTTT.